These 3 T cell receptor beta chains came from one sample sequenced in a study of cytomegalovirus exposure and HLA in healthy donors. TCRdb's copy holds only in-frame clones and misses some; the assay was immunoSEQ multiplex PCR. This sample has roughly 250,000 clones, with approximately 86% found just once. The sample was PBMCs. The receptors shown here come from a woman aged 25 to 45 in good health and CMV-seropositive.

The V and J genes are TRBV7-3 and TRBJ2-5; 8 nucleotides match TRBD1. Losses at the gene ends were 3 bases for V and 3 bases for J; bases not matched to a gene: 3. The CDR3 loop spans 14 amino acids. Germline V CDR1 and CDR2: SGHTA, FQGTGA. Here the CDR3 reads CASSLNRGEETQYF. The CDR3 nucleotides read TGTGCCAGCAGCTTGAACAGGGGGGAAGAGACCCAGTACTTC. The full variable domain, with the rest looked up from reference TRBV7-3 and TRBJ2-5, is GAGVSQTPSNKVTEKGKYVELRCDPISGHTALYWYRQSLGQGPEFLIYFQGTGAADDSGLPNDRFFAVRPEGSVSTLKIQRTERGDSAVYLCASSLNRGEETQYFGPGTRLLVL.

The V and J genes are TRBV5-1 and TRBJ2-6; a possible D gene is TRBD1 (5 bases). The V end was cut by 0 bases, the J end by 1 base, with 5 bases between. The length of the CDR3 is 15 residues. Per germline, CDR1 SGHRS and CDR2 YFSETQ. CDR3 coding DNA: TGCGCCAGCAGCTTGGAGGGGTCTGGGGCCAACGTCCTGACTTTC. Translated: CASSLEGSGANVLTF.

This clone was detected once. CDR3 nucleotides: TGTGCCAGCAGTGAACAGGGCTCCTATGGCTACACCTTC. This codes for CASSEQGSYGYTF. The chain employs TRBV6-1 and TRBJ1-2, with D possibly being TRBD1 (5 bases). Trimming took off 2 bases at V and 4 bases at J, with 8 bases between the two ends. Germline values: CDR1 MNHNS, CDR2 SASEGT. This CDR3 spans 13 amino acids.